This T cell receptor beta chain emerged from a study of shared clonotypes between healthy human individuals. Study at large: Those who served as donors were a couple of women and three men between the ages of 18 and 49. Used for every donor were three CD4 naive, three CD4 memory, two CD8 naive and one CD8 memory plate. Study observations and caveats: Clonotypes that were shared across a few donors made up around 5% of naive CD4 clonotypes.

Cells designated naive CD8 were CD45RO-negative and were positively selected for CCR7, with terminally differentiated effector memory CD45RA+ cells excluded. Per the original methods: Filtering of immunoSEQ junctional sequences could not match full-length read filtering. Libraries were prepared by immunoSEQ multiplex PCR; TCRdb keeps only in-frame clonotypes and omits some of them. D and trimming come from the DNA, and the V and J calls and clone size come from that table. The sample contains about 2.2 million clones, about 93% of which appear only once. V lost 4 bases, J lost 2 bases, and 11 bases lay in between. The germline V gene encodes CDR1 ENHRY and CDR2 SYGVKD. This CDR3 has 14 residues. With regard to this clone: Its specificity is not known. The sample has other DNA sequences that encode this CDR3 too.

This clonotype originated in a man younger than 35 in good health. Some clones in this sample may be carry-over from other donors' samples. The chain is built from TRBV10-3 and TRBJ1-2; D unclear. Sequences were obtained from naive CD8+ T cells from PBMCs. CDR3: CAISGLTENYGYTF. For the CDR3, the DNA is TGTGCCATCAGTGGTTTAACAGAGAACTATGGCTACACCTTC.